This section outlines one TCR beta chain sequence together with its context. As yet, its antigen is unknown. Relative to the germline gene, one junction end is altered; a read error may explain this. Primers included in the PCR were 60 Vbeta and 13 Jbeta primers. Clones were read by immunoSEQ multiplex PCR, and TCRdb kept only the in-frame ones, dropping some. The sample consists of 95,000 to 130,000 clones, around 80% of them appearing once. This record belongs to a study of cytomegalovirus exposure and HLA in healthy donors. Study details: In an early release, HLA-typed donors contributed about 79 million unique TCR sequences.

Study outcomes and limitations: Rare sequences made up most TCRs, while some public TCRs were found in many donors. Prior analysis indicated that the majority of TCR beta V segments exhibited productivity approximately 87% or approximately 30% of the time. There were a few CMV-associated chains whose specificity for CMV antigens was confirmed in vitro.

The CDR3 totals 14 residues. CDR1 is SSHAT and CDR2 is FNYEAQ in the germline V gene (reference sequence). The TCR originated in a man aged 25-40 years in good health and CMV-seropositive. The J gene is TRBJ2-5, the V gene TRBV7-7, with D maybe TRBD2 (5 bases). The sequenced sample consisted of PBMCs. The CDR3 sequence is CASSLSSGQETQYF. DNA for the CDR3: TGTGCTAGCAGCTTAAGTTCGGGGCAAGAGACCCAGTACTTC.